The 30 T cell receptor beta chains listed next were all sequenced from one sample in a study of T cell therapy after organ transplantation. Documented time point: 4-8 weeks after completion of therapy. Their antigens are not known. Data came from immunoSEQ multiplex PCR; TCRdb stores just in-frame clones and leaves some out. The sample lists about 6,000 clones; just under 75% were seen once. This material consisted of CD8+ T cells from blood, taken after autologous CMV-specific T cell therapy. These receptors originate from a human patient who had received a solid organ transplant and had CMV disease. Part of the T cells may come from the graft donor.

The V gene is TRBV5-6, the J gene TRBJ2-7, with D unclear. Germline V gives CDR1 SGHDT, CDR2 YYEEEE. The CDR3 loop spans 13 amino acids. The V and J ends lost 0 bases and 3 bases respectively, with 7 bases between them. CDR3 bases: TGTGCCAGCAGCTTGGGGCAGAGCTACGAGCAGTACTTC. Its protein is CASSLGQSYEQYF.

The CDR3 spells CASSLLTNTEAFF. For the CDR3, the DNA is TGTGCCAGCAGCTTGCTAACTAACACTGAAGCTTTCTTT. This chain uses TRBV5-5 with TRBJ1-1; D gene unclear. The length of the CDR3 is 13 residues. The V and J ends lost 1 base and 2 bases respectively, with 6 bases between them. Germline V CDR1 and CDR2: SGHKS, YYEKEE (reference sequence).

V gene TRBV7-9 combines with J gene TRBJ1-1; maybe TRBD1 (5 bases). V was pared by 2 bases and J by 1 base, with 11 bases between. In germline, CDR1 is SEHNR, CDR2 FQNEAQ (reference sequence). The CDR3 totals 15 residues. The CDR3, as DNA: TGTGCCAGCAGCTTAATAACGGGGCCGAACACTGAAGCTTTCTTT. Amino acid sequence: CASSLITGPNTEAFF.

The chain employs TRBV19 and TRBJ2-1; TRBD1 matches at 9 bases. This CDR3 comprises 18 residues. Germline loops: CDR1 LNHDA, CDR2 SQIVND (reference sequence). V was pared by 4 bases and J by 7 bases, with 17 bases of the junction left unmatched. DNA for the CDR3: TGTGCCAGTAGTACTGGACAGGGGTACCTTCAGGGGGCTAATGAGCAGTTCTTC. Protein: CASSTGQGYLQGANEQFF.

V usage is TRBV9 and J usage is TRBJ2-3; D is ambiguous. Per the germline V gene, CDR1 is SGDLS and CDR2 is YYNGEE. V was pared by 4 bases and J by 0 bases, with 15 bases between. CDR3 length: 16 amino acids. CDR3: CASSPPSYSSTDTQYF. The DNA of the CDR3 is TGTGCCAGCAGCCCCCCGTCGTATAGTAGCACAGATACGCAGTATTTT.

The V gene is TRBV11-1, the J gene TRBJ1-1; 10 nucleotides align to TRBD1. J lost 1 base, V lost 5 bases, and 4 bases had no gene match. This CDR3 region has 15 residues. Germline loops: CDR1 SGHAT, CDR2 FQDESV (reference sequence). The CDR3 region is CASSVGTGANTEAFF. The CDR3, as DNA: TGTGCCAGCAGCGTAGGGACAGGGGCGAACACTGAAGCTTTCTTT.

The rearrangement uses TRBV5-6 and TRBJ2-7; 7 bases agree with TRBD2. The CDR3 runs to 14 residues. Germline V gene sequence: CDR1 SGHDT, CDR2 YYEEEE. Germline trimming cut 2 bases from V and 2 bases from J; bases unmatched to any gene: 4. The CDR3 region is CASSFGLDPYEQYF. CDR3 DNA sequence: TGTGCCAGCAGCTTCGGACTAGATCCCTACGAGCAGTACTTC.

This clone appeared a few times. The genes are TRBV7-9 and TRBJ1-1, with unresolved D. Germline CDR1 and CDR2: SEHNR and FQNEAQ (reference sequence). V was pared by 4 bases and J by 3 bases, with 15 bases between. The length of the CDR3 is 15 residues. This chain's CDR3 is CASSYALTAYTEAFF. The CDR3 DNA sequence: TGTGCCAGCAGCTATGCCCTCACGGCGTACACTGAAGCTTTCTTT.

The chain is built from TRBV28 and TRBJ1-5; D not resolved. V lost 3 bases and J 3 bases, leaving 12 bases between the germline ends. The germline gives CDR1 MDHEN, CDR2 SYDVKM. The CDR3 loop spans 15 amino acids. CDR3: CASSFSRRPNQPQHF. The CDR3 DNA follows: TGTGCCAGCAGTTTCTCTAGACGGCCCAATCAGCCCCAGCATTTT.

V usage is TRBV7-6 and J usage is TRBJ2-5; 11 nucleotides line up with TRBD2. The length of the CDR3 is 16 residues. The V segment lost 1 base and the J segment 5 bases; nucleotides outside the gene matches: 6. Germline CDR1 reads SGHVS; CDR2 reads FNYEAQ. The DNA for the CDR3 is TGTGCCAGCAGCTTAGTTAGCGGGAGGGCCAGGGAGACCCAGTACTTC. It is translated as CASSLVSGRARETQYF.

This clone is labeled as medium-sized. The chain couples TRBV28 to TRBJ2-4; D is perhaps TRBD2 (6 bases). There are 16 residues in the CDR3. Germline assignment: CDR1 MDHEN and CDR2 SYDVKM. Trimming cost V 6 bases and J 0 bases, with 15 bases left between them. In DNA form, the CDR3 reads TGTGCCAGCAGCCCTCCCTTGGAGGGAGCCAAAAACATTCAGTACTTC. Translation gives CASSPPLEGAKNIQYF.

This chain connects TRBV5-1 to TRBJ2-7; TRBD1 aligns across 11 bases. The CDR3 spans 16 residues. Per germline, CDR1 SGHRS and CDR2 YFSETQ. After removal of 0 bases from V and 5 bases from J, the junction contained 7 bases not matched to a gene. In DNA form, the CDR3 reads TGCGCCAGCAGCTTGGATGGGACAGGGGGGAGCAACGAGCAGTACTTC. Its translation is CASSLDGTGGSNEQYF.

The rearrangement links TRBV9 to TRBJ2-7; TRBD1 aligns across 7 bases. Germline CDR1 is SGDLS and CDR2 is YYNGEE. V trimming: 4 bases; J trimming: 3 bases; junction bases outside the gene matches: 7. There are 14 residues in the CDR3. CDR3 nucleotide sequence: TGTGCCAGCAGCTCCCGGGACAGTAACTACGAGCAGTACTTC. Protein product: CASSSRDSNYEQYF.

The chain joins TRBV5-1 to TRBJ2-5; no clear D gene. The CDR3 totals 15 residues. The V gene lost 4 bases and the J gene lost 1 base, with 14 bases spanning the gap. The germline V gene has CDR1 SGHRS and CDR2 YFSETQ. CDR3 in amino acids: CASSREGFVQETQYF. The CDR3 DNA reads as TGCGCCAGCAGCAGAGAAGGGTTTGTCCAAGAGACCCAGTACTTC. Looking up the rest from reference TRBV5-1 and TRBJ2-5 gives the full variable domain: KAGVTQTPRYLIKTRGQQVTLSCSPISGHRSVSWYQQTPGQGLQFLFEYFSETQRNKGNFPGRFSGRQFSNSRSEMNVSTLELGDSALYLCASSREGFVQETQYFGPGTRLLVL.

This clone was observed a handful of times. The V gene is TRBV4-1, the J gene TRBJ2-1; D not resolved. Germline V gene lookup returns CDR1 MGHRA and CDR2 YSYEKL. V lost 6 bases and J lost 4, with 4 bases in between. The CDR3 sequence is 11 residues long. The CDR3 loop is CASREYNEQFF. The CDR3 nucleotides are TGCGCCAGCAGGGAATACAATGAGCAGTTCTTC.

This clone appeared a single time. The CDR3 coding sequence is TGTGCCAGCAGTTACGGTCCACCGACAGGGCGCGATGAGCAGTTCTTC. It translates to CASSYGPPTGRDEQFF. The J gene is TRBJ2-1, the V gene TRBV6-6; TRBD1 aligns across 7 bases. Germline CDR1 is MNHNY and CDR2 is SVGAGI (reference sequence). The CDR3 contains 16 residues. V shed 2 bases and J 8 bases; nucleotides not matched to a gene: 12.

This clone is labeled medium-sized. This chain connects TRBV9 to TRBJ2-7, with TRBD2 matching over 10 bases. This CDR3 region has 15 residues. V lost 0 bases to trimming and J lost 3 bases; unmatched junction nucleotides: 3. Germline V gene lookup returns CDR1 SGDLS and CDR2 YYNGEE. In DNA, the CDR3 is TGTGCCAGCAGCGTAGCGGCTAGCGGGAGCTACGAGCAGTACTTC. This sequence encodes CASSVAASGSYEQYF.

The chain employs TRBV7-2 and TRBJ2-1; a possible D gene is TRBD1 (5 bases). V was trimmed by 0 bases and J by 0 bases, leaving 15 bases between them. This CDR3 is 18 amino acids long. Germline V gene lookup returns CDR1 SGHTA and CDR2 FQGNSA. In nucleotides, the CDR3 is TGTGCCAGCAGCTTAGCGGGGCGATGGCGGAGCTCCTACAATGAGCAGTTCTTC. This codes for CASSLAGRWRSSYNEQFF.

V usage is TRBV11-3 and J usage is TRBJ2-3; 7 bases are a match to TRBD2. J lost 0 bases, V lost 5 bases, and 5 bases had no gene match. CDR1 is SGHNT, CDR2 YENEEA, per germline. This CDR3 comprises 15 residues. DNA for the CDR3: TGTGCCAGCAGCCGGGGACTATCTAGCACAGATACGCAGTATTTT. Its protein product is CASSRGLSSTDTQYF.

This clone is large (0.1 to 1%). CDR3 nucleotides: TGTGCCAGCAGCTTGTGGGGGACCGACGAGCAGTACTTC. It is translated as CASSLWGTDEQYF. V and J are TRBV5-8 and TRBJ2-7; D possibly uses TRBD1 or TRBD2 (5 bases each). Germline CDR1 SGHTS, CDR2 YDEGEE. Deletions cut 1 base from V and 5 bases from J, with 10 bases between. The CDR3 loop spans 13 amino acids. The variable domain in full, completed from reference TRBV5-8 and TRBJ2-7, reads EAGVTQSPTHLIKTRGQQATLRCSPISGHTSVYWYQQALGLGLQFLLWYDEGEERNRGNFPPRFSGRQFPNYSSELNVNALELEDSALYLCASSLWGTDEQYFGPGTRLTVT.

In its sample, this clone was seen once. This sequence joins TRBV4-3 and TRBJ2-5; TRBD1 agrees at 8 bases. Losses at the gene ends were 0 bases for V and 5 bases for J; bases not matched to a gene: 8. The CDR3 loop spans 16 amino acids. Germline V gives CDR1 LGHNA, CDR2 YSLEER. CDR3 bases: TGCGCCAGCAGCCAAGATAGGAGTCAGGGGGCCGAGACCCAGTACTTC. Translating it yields CASSQDRSQGAETQYF.

This chain links TRBV4-3 with TRBJ2-4; no definite D call. CDR3 size: 16 residues. V lost 0 bases, J lost 0 bases, and 9 bases lay in between. In germline, CDR1 is LGHNA, CDR2 YSLEER. DNA of the CDR3: TGCGCCAGCAGCCAAGATCTTTCCCGAGCCAAAAACATTCAGTACTTC. This sequence encodes CASSQDLSRAKNIQYF.

J is TRBJ1-2 and V is TRBV5-4, with 8 bases matching TRBD1. There are 14 residues in the CDR3. V shed 3 bases and J 3 bases; nucleotides not matched to a gene: 4. Germline V gene sequence: CDR1 SGHNT, CDR2 YYREEE (reference sequence). The CDR3 protein is CASSSRDRYYGYTF. CDR3 bases: TGTGCCAGCAGCTCCCGGGACAGGTACTATGGCTACACCTTC.

The count of this clone is one. This chain links TRBV29-1 with TRBJ2-7; D gene ambiguous. The ends were cut back, 1 base at V and 3 bases at J, with 7 bases in the middle. Germline-derived CDR1 and CDR2 are SQVTM and ANQGSEA. This CDR3 has 12 residues. This chain's CDR3 is CSVEAVDYEQYF. The CDR3 DNA follows: TGCAGCGTTGAAGCAGTAGACTACGAGCAGTACTTC.

The chain combines TRBV5-6 with TRBJ2-3; 8 bases fit TRBD2. In germline, CDR1 is SGHDT, CDR2 YYEEEE. The J segment lost 6 bases and the V segment lost 2 bases, leaving 8 bases of the junction unmatched. The CDR3 covers 15 residues. CDR3 protein: CASSFDGRASDTQYF. CDR3 coding DNA: TGTGCCAGCAGCTTTGACGGGAGGGCCTCCGATACGCAGTATTTT.

The rearrangement links TRBV9 to TRBJ1-3; D is perhaps TRBD1 (5 bases). Trimming removed 4 bases from V and 0 bases from J, with 11 bases in between. The CDR3 is 15 residues long. The germline V gene encodes CDR1 SGDLS and CDR2 YYNGEE. The CDR3: CASSTSQGSGNTIYF. The CDR3 DNA is TGTGCCAGCAGCACATCTCAGGGCTCTGGAAACACCATATATTTT.

The CDR3 DNA reads TGTGCCAGCAGTGGGACAGTTAACTATGGCTACACCTTC. It translates to CASSGTVNYGYTF. The rearrangement links TRBV25-1 to TRBJ1-2; tentatively, D is TRBD1 (6 bases). Germline V CDR1 and CDR2: MGHDK, SYGVNS. The CDR3 runs 13 residues. V gave up 4 bases and J gave up 1 base, with 7 bases separating them.

The chain joins TRBV7-6 to TRBJ2-7; D unclear. The germline gives CDR1 SGHVS, CDR2 FNYEAQ. With 3 bases removed from V and 6 bases from J, the gap between germline ends came to 9 bases. CDR3 length: 12 amino acids. The CDR3 region is CASSLAPGEQYF. CDR3 sequence (DNA): TGTGCCAGCAGCTTGGCCCCCGGCGAGCAGTACTTC.

J is TRBJ1-2 and V is TRBV7-2; tentatively, D is TRBD1 (5 bases). Germline CDR1 SGHTA, CDR2 FQGNSA. V lost 1 base to trimming and J lost 3 bases, with 6 bases between them. The CDR3 length is 13 residues. The CDR3 is CASSLGGDYGYTF. In DNA form, the CDR3 reads TGTGCCAGCAGCTTAGGGGGGGACTATGGCTACACCTTC. The full variable domain, completed using reference TRBV7-2 and TRBJ1-2, is GAGVSQSPSNKVTEKGKDVELRCDPISGHTALYWYRQSLGQGLEFLIYFQGNSAPDKSGLPSDRFSAERTGGSVSTLTIQRTQQEDSAVYLCASSLGGDYGYTFGSGTRLTVV.

The chain uses TRBV6-5 and TRBJ2-7; TRBD1 might be the D (5 bases). Germline lookup yields CDR1 MNHEY and CDR2 SVGAGI. The CDR3 consists of 14 residues. The V gene lost 0 bases and the J gene lost 3 bases, with 9 bases spanning the gap. The CDR3 sequence: CASSYSGRVYEQYF. For the CDR3, the DNA is TGTGCCAGCAGTTACTCAGGCAGGGTCTACGAGCAGTACTTC.